Sequencing of this T cell receptor (beta chain) was carried out in a study of T-cell reconstitution after alpha-beta-depleted transplantation in children. This clonotype has just a few counts. Its specificity is unknown. TCRbeta library preparation incorporated unique molecular identifiers. TCRdb re-derived calls from the PCR reads in MiXCR, one entry per CDR3 protein. Among 250,000 or so distinct CDR3 sequences listed, 24% were seen once. With V trimmed by 5 bases and J by 4 bases, 5 bases remained unmatched. Germline CDR1 SGHTA, CDR2 FQGTGA. The CDR3 loop spans 14 amino acids. Overall study findings and caveats: The study traced high day-60 TCRbeta diversity in some patients to surviving recipient T cells and thymic progenitors. After transplant, at about two months, alpha-beta T cells were reportedly derived from several hundred expanded graft clones. Newly made T cells mostly supplied T-cell counts and diversity one year after transplant.

The specimen was PBMCs, mostly from graft donor cells, collected 360 days after TCRalphabeta/CD19-depleted stem cell transplant. This clonotype was sampled from a female patient aged 2-10 years who had a stem cell transplant for congenital amegakaryocytic thrombocytopenia, so the T cells may come from the graft donor. The genes are TRBV7-3 and TRBJ2-3; 8 bases are shared with TRBD1. The CDR3 loop is CASSPGGFSDTQYF. As DNA, the CDR3 is TGTGCCAGCAGCCCAGGGGGCTTTTCAGATACGCAGTATTTT.